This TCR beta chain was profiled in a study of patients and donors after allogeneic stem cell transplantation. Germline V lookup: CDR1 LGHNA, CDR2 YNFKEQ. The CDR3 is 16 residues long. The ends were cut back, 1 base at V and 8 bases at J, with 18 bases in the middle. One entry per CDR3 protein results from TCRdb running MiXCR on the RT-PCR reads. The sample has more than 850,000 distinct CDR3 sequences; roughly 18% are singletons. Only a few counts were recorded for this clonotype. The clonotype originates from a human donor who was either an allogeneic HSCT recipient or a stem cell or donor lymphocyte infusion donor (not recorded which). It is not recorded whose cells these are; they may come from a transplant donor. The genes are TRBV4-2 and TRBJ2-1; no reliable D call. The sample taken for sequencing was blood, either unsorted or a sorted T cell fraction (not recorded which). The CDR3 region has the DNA TGTGCCAGCAGCCAAGGTCAAAGCCAACTTCCGCATGAGCAGTTCTTC. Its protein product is CASSQGQSQLPHEQFF.